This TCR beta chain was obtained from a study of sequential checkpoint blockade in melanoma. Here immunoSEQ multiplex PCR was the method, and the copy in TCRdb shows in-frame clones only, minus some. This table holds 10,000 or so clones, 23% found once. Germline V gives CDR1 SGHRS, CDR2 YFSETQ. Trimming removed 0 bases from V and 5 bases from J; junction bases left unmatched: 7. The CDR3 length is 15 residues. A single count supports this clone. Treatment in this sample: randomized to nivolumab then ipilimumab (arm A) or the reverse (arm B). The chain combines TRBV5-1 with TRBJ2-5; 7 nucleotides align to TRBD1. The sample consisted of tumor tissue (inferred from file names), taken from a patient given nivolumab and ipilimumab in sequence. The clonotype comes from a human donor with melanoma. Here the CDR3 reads CASSLDKGAQETQYF. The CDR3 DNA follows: TGCGCCAGCAGCTTGGATAAGGGGGCGCAGGAGACCCAGTACTTC.